The 28 T cell receptor beta chains presented below share a single source sample, sequenced in a study of PD-L1 blockade in urothelial cancer. Described time point: pretreatment peripheral blood. Assay: immunoSEQ multiplex PCR; the TCRdb copy retains only in-frame clones and omits some. This sample has about 87,000 clones, with 84% found just once. Sequencing used PBMCs, obtained around atezolizumab (anti-PD-L1) treatment. The receptors here all came from a man in his fifties or sixties with urothelial cancer.

The chain carries TRBV19 and TRBJ1-3, with a weak D call TRBD1 (6 bases). V dropped 5 bases and J dropped 4 bases, with 12 bases sitting between them. The CDR3 consists of 14 residues. The germline CDR1 and CDR2 sequences are LNHDA and SQIVND (reference sequence). The CDR3 protein is CASSRLDSGNTIYF. CDR3 DNA: TGTGCCAGTAGTCGACTGGACAGCGGAAACACCATATATTTT.

This clone was recorded many times. The chain has TRBV6-5 and TRBJ1-1, with TRBD1 matching over 10 bases. Germline trimming cut 4 bases from V and 0 bases from J; bases unmatched to any gene: 2. Germline loops: CDR1 MNHEY, CDR2 SVGAGI. The CDR3 consists of 15 residues. CDR3 protein: CASSFGTGVNTEAFF. CDR3 coding DNA: TGTGCCAGCAGTTTCGGGACAGGGGTGAACACTGAAGCTTTCTTT.

The rearrangement joins TRBV4-2 to TRBJ2-2, with D tentatively TRBD2 (6 bases). The length of the CDR3 is 18 residues. Trimming removed 3 bases at V and 2 bases at J, with 19 bases between. Germline V gives CDR1 LGHNA, CDR2 YNFKEQ. This chain's CDR3 is CASSQAGFREVNTGELFF. The CDR3 DNA is TGTGCCAGCAGCCAGGCGGGGTTCAGGGAAGTAAACACCGGGGAGCTGTTTTTT.

The gene calls are TRBV25-1 and TRBJ2-7, with 7 bases aligning to TRBD2. CDR3 length: 13 residues. Losses at the gene ends were 5 bases for V and 3 bases for J; bases not matched to a gene: 4. CDR1 is MGHDK and CDR2 is SYGVNS in the germline V gene. In DNA, the CDR3 is TGTGCCAGCAGTTGGCGGGAGAACTACGAGCAGTACTTC. The encoded protein is CASSWRENYEQYF.

A word on this clone: A read error may produce the germline difference seen at one junction end. The chain has TRBV15 and TRBJ1-2; the match to TRBD1 covers 9 bases. The length of the CDR3 is 15 residues. Germline V gene sequence: CDR1 LNHNV, CDR2 YYDKDF (reference sequence). CDR3 sequence (DNA): TGTGCCACCAGCAGAGAGGACAGGGGTGACTATGACTACACCTTC. Amino acids: CATSREDRGDYDYTF.

The V call is TRBV14, the J call TRBJ2-5; TRBD2 aligns across 10 bases. TRBJ2-7 matches the DNA end more closely, so the J call is doubtful. This CDR3 has 15 residues. Germline CDR1 reads SGHDN; CDR2 reads FVKESK. In DNA, the CDR3 is TGTGCCAGCAGGAAAAGCGGGGGGGCCACCTACGAGCAGTACTTC. Translation gives CASRKSGGATYEQYF.

This sequence joins TRBV28 and TRBJ2-7; D perhaps matches TRBD1 (6 bases). The V gene's germline CDR1 is MDHEN and CDR2 SYDVKM. Between the trimmed V and J ends, which lost 7 bases and 7 bases, there was a span of 26 bases. The CDR3 covers 16 residues. The CDR3 here is CASTLAGTSGMWEQYF. The CDR3 region has the DNA TGTGCCAGCACCCTAGCCGGGACATCCGGTATGTGGGAGCAGTACTTC.

The chain couples TRBV19 to TRBJ1-6; possible D gene TRBD1, 5 bases. The CDR3 loop spans 16 amino acids. V lost 5 bases, J lost 13 bases, and 24 bases lay in between. Germline CDR1 reads LNHDA; CDR2 reads SQIVND (reference sequence). CDR3 nucleotides: TGTGCCAGTAGTCCCTCACCCGGGACTATCCCCTCTCCCCTCCACTTT. Amino acids: CASSPSPGTIPSPLHF.

This clone was detected only once. The chain couples TRBV7-2 to TRBJ2-2, with 8 bases aligning to TRBD2. Germline values: CDR1 SGHTA, CDR2 FQGNSA. CDR3 length equals 16 residues. The junction had 6 bases not matched to a gene; V was cut back by 0 bases and J by 6 bases. CDR3 protein: CASSLASGRPSGELFF. The CDR3 bases are TGTGCCAGCAGCTTAGCCAGCGGGAGACCGTCCGGGGAGCTGTTTTTT.

Turning to this clone: Other DNA sequences in the sample encode the same CDR3. The chain's CDR3 is CASSTASGGYTGELFF. CDR3 DNA sequence: TGCGCCAGCAGCACTGCTAGCGGGGGATACACCGGGGAGCTGTTTTTT. The rearrangement links TRBV5-1 to TRBJ2-2; 10 bases agree with TRBD2. Germline lookup yields CDR1 SGHRS and CDR2 YFSETQ. J lost 3 bases, V lost 4 bases, and 6 bases had no gene match. There are 16 residues in the CDR3.

The chain employs TRBV29-1 and TRBJ2-3; tentative D call: TRBD2 (5 bases). The germline V and J ends were trimmed by 7 bases and 9 bases, with 5 bases remaining between them. CDR1 is SQVTM and CDR2 is ANQGSEA in the germline V gene. The CDR3 runs 8 residues. The CDR3 region is CSAGTQYF. The CDR3 nucleotides are TGCAGCGCGGGAACGCAGTATTTT.

The J gene is TRBJ1-4, the V gene TRBV30, with D maybe TRBD1 (6 bases). CDR1 is GTSNPN, CDR2 SVGIG, per germline (reference sequence). The V and J ends lost 7 bases and 11 bases respectively, with 17 bases between them. This CDR3 comprises 12 residues. The CDR3: CASLAPGQKLFF. In nucleotides, the CDR3 is TGTGCCTCCTTGGCCCCCGGACAGAAACTGTTTTTT.

The V call is TRBV19, the J call TRBJ2-7, with a weak D call TRBD2 (6 bases). This CDR3 is built from 14 residues. V was pared by 0 bases and J by 7 bases, with 13 bases between. Germline CDR1 is LNHDA and CDR2 is SQIVND (reference sequence). The CDR3 loop reads CASSIDGGVREQYF. CDR3 nucleotides: TGTGCCAGTAGTATAGACGGGGGAGTGAGGGAGCAGTACTTC.

The V gene is TRBV6-1, the J gene TRBJ1-1, with D unresolved. V was clipped by 9 bases and J by 2 bases, with 13 bases between them. The CDR3 has 13 amino acids. Per the germline V gene, CDR1 is MNHNS and CDR2 is SASEGT. CDR3 nucleotides: TGTGCCAGTTTGCAGATTTTTAACACTGAAGCTTTCTTT. As protein: CASLQIFNTEAFF.

CDR3 sequence reads: CASSLEGRGRGDTQYF. In DNA form, the CDR3 reads TGCGCCAGCAGCTTGGAGGGCAGGGGGCGAGGAGATACGCAGTATTTT. The genes are TRBV5-1 and TRBJ2-3; 8 bases line up with TRBD1. Germline V gene lookup returns CDR1 SGHRS and CDR2 YFSETQ. CDR3 length equals 16 residues. V trimming: 0 bases; J trimming: 5 bases; junction bases outside the gene matches: 8.

V usage is TRBV11-2 and J usage is TRBJ2-3; no clear D. The CDR3 is 14 residues long. Germline V gives CDR1 SGHAT, CDR2 FQNNGV. The V end was cut by 3 bases, the J end by 0 bases, with 7 bases between. CDR3 bases: TGTGCCAGCAGCTTCAGGCCTAGCACAGATACGCAGTATTTT. Translation gives CASSFRPSTDTQYF.

This sequence joins TRBV6-5 and TRBJ2-1, with 7 bases lining up with TRBD1. The CDR3 contains 14 residues. Germline V lookup: CDR1 MNHEY, CDR2 SVGAGI. The V and J ends lost 0 bases and 6 bases, in that order; junction bases with no gene match: 2. CDR3 sequence reads: CASSYSRQGNEQFF. CDR3 DNA: TGTGCCAGCAGTTACTCCCGACAGGGCAATGAGCAGTTCTTC.

This sequence joins TRBV5-8 and TRBJ2-2; D may be TRBD1 (6 bases). The germline V gene has CDR1 SGHTS and CDR2 YDEGEE. The CDR3 is 17 amino acids. V dropped 4 bases and J dropped 0 bases, with 16 bases sitting between them. CDR3 sequence reads: CASSTGHSSSNTGELFF. CDR3 coding DNA: TGTGCCAGCAGCACGGGACATAGTTCCTCGAACACCGGGGAGCTGTTTTTT. The complete variable domain, with remaining parts taken from reference TRBV5-8 and TRBJ2-2, reads EAGVTQSPTHLIKTRGQQATLRCSPISGHTSVYWYQQALGLGLQFLLWYDEGEERNRGNFPPRFSGRQFPNYSSELNVNALELEDSALYLCASSTGHSSSNTGELFFGEGSRLTVL.

V and J are TRBV4-1 and TRBJ1-1; 8 nucleotides line up with TRBD1. Germline CDR1 MGHRA, CDR2 YSYEKL. Trimming at V came to 6 bases and at J to 1 base, leaving 7 bases not matched to a gene. The CDR3 runs to 15 residues. The CDR3, as DNA: TGCGCCAGCAGGCTGGACAGGGACCAGAACACTGAAGCTTTCTTT. Translated, it gives CASRLDRDQNTEAFF.

The genes are TRBV19 and TRBJ2-7; 7 positions match TRBD1. The CDR3 has 14 residues. Germline CDR1 is LNHDA and CDR2 is SQIVND (reference sequence). V lost 5 bases to trimming and J lost 2 bases; unmatched junction nucleotides: 6. The chain's CDR3 is CASSHRDRAYEQYF. DNA for the CDR3: TGTGCCAGTAGTCACCGGGACAGAGCCTACGAGCAGTACTTC.

This chain connects TRBV28 to TRBJ1-1, with no clear D. V lost 6 bases to trimming and J lost 0 bases, with 14 bases between them. From germline, CDR1 is MDHEN and CDR2 SYDVKM. The CDR3 loop spans 15 amino acids. The CDR3 DNA follows: TGTGCCAGCAGCCGCCACAGTGGGTTGAACACTGAAGCTTTCTTT. It encodes CASSRHSGLNTEAFF.

The V gene is TRBV7-9, the J gene TRBJ1-2, with D perhaps matching TRBD1 (5 bases). This CDR3 has 14 amino acids. Trimming cost V 2 bases and J 6 bases, with 13 bases left between them. Germline V CDR1 and CDR2: SEHNR, FQNEAQ (reference sequence). In DNA form, the CDR3 reads TGTGCCAGCAGCTTAAATGGGGCCCCCAATGGCTACACCTTC. Amino acids: CASSLNGAPNGYTF.

J is TRBJ2-1 and V is TRBV7-9; D possibly corresponds to TRBD1 (7 bases). The length of the CDR3 is 17 residues. Germline loops: CDR1 SEHNR, CDR2 FQNEAQ (reference sequence). Trimming cost V 2 bases and J 2 bases, with 16 bases left between them. The CDR3, as DNA: TGTGCCAGCAGCTTAAGGATAGCAGGGGGGCCCTACAATGAGCAGTTCTTC. Amino acids: CASSLRIAGGPYNEQFF.

This chain connects TRBV28 to TRBJ1-1; D not certain. Germline lookup yields CDR1 MDHEN and CDR2 SYDVKM. V was trimmed by 7 bases and J by 0 bases, leaving 6 bases between them. This CDR3 is 12 amino acids long. The CDR3 DNA is TGTGCCAGCATCTCGGTGAACACTGAAGCTTTCTTT. Its translation is CASISVNTEAFF.

The V and J genes are TRBV6-1 and TRBJ2-1, with 10 bases identical to TRBD2. This CDR3 contains 15 residues. With 6 bases clipped from V and 9 bases from J, the junction kept 11 bases outside the gene matches. Germline V gene sequence: CDR1 MNHNS, CDR2 SASEGT. The CDR3 spells CASRAQGAGGGEQFF. The CDR3 DNA reads TGTGCCAGCAGGGCTCAAGGAGCGGGAGGGGGTGAGCAGTTCTTC.

The chain has TRBV18 and TRBJ2-3, with 10 nucleotides matching TRBD1. The junction had 10 bases not matched to a gene; V was cut back by 6 bases and J by 4 bases. This CDR3 spans 16 amino acids. CDR1 and CDR2 (germline): KGHSH, LQKENI. CDR3 nucleotides: TGTGCCAGCTCCTCCCCCGGGACAGGGGTCGCAGATACGCAGTATTTT. Residues: CASSSPGTGVADTQYF. Full variable domain (outside the CDR3, taken from reference TRBV18 and TRBJ2-3): NAGVMQNPRHLVRRRGQEARLRCSPMKGHSHVYWYRQLPEEGLKFMVYLQKENIIDESGMPKERFSAEFPKEGPSILRIQQVVRGDSAAYFCASSSPGTGVADTQYFGPGTRLTVL.

This chain joins TRBV20-1 and TRBJ1-1; the D is unclear. Trimming left V 7 bases short and J 0 bases short, with 6 bases between. Germline V CDR1 and CDR2: DFQATT, SNEGSKA (reference sequence). This CDR3 comprises 11 residues. For the CDR3, the DNA is TGCAGTGTGAGGTTGAACACTGAAGCTTTCTTT. Its translation is CSVRLNTEAFF.

The rearrangement joins TRBV11-2 to TRBJ1-2, with 9 bases matching TRBD1. The CDR3 totals 16 residues. J was trimmed by 7 bases and V by 5 bases; bases with no gene match: 14. CDR1 is SGHAT and CDR2 is FQNNGV in the germline V gene. CDR3 sequence: CASSPGTGSLYRGYTF. CDR3 DNA: TGTGCCAGCAGCCCCGGGACAGGGAGTCTCTATCGTGGCTACACCTTC.